The entry below describes one T cell receptor (beta chain). Its antigen is unknown. This record belongs to a study of response to subunit inactivated influenza vaccine. Study-level points and caveats: Authors suggested few new T cells are recruited by each seasonal influenza vaccination.

CDR3 length equals 16 residues. Germline V lookup: CDR1 SGDLS, CDR2 YYNGEE. The V gene lost 1 base and the J gene lost 4 bases, with 16 bases spanning the gap. TCRdb analysed the RT-PCR reads with MiXCR anew, one entry per CDR3 protein. This table has 500,000 to 650,000 distinct CDR3 sequences, less than 10% appearing once. The sample in question was PBMCs from blood, obtained about 24 months after vaccination. This receptor was taken from a man aged 45 to 70 who received an inactivated influenza vaccine. The rearrangement links TRBV9 to TRBJ2-3, with D possibly TRBD1 on 5 matching bases. For the CDR3, the DNA is TGTGCCAGCAGCGTACGGACACTCCCAACCCCAGATACGCAGTATTTT. Protein product: CASSVRTLPTPDTQYF.